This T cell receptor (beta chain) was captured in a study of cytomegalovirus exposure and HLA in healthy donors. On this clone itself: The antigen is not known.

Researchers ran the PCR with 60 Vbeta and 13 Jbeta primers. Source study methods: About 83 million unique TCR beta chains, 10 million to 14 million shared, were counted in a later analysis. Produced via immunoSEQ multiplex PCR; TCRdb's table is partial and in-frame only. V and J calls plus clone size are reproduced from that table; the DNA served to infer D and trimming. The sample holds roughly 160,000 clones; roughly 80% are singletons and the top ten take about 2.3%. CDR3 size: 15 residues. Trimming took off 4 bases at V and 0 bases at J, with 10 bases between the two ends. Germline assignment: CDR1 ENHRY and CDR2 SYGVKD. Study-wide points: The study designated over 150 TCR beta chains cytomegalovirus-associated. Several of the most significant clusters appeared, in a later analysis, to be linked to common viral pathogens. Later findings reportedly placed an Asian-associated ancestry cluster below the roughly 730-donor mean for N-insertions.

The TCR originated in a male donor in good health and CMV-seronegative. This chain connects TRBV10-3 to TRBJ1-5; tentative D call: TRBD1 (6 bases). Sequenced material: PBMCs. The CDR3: CAISAGQSSNQPQHF. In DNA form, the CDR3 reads TGTGCCATCAGTGCCGGACAGTCTAGCAATCAGCCCCAGCATTTT.